This T cell receptor beta chain is drawn from a study of T cell responses to AZD1222 COVID-19 vaccine. The V gene's germline CDR1 is MDHEN and CDR2 SYDVKM. The CDR3 consists of 16 residues. V lost 7 bases to trimming and J lost 1 base; unmatched junction nucleotides: 12. In the case of this clone: Its antigen is unidentified.

Study outcomes and limitations: Once two AZD1222 doses were given, Spike-specific TCR breadth and depth went up.

Measured with immunoSEQ multiplex PCR; TCRdb has only the in-frame clones, and not every one. The sample comprises tens of thousands of clones, under 95% of which are singletons, and 20% to 25% rests with the top ten. The TCR comes from an adult in good health. The V call is TRBV28, the J call TRBJ2-7, with 8 bases lining up with TRBD1. Sequencing was performed on peripheral blood, taken on day 0 of AZD1222 vaccination. CDR3 region: CASNPPPGQDSYEQYF. CDR3 bases: TGTGCCAGCAACCCCCCACCGGGACAGGATTCCTACGAGCAGTACTTC.